This T cell receptor beta chain is drawn from a study of blood T cell repertoires in COVID-19 (dated by TCRdb to 2020 to 2021). Context from the whole study: Samples from collaborators originated in the United States, Italy and Spain and spanned both the acute and convalescent phases of COVID-19. The material from the prospective study consisted of cDNA or gDNA derived from T cells, B-cell-depleted T cells, or PBMCs. The repertoires were made available in a free public database intended to serve as a resource for research on the immune response to SARS-CoV-2. The dataset comprised deeply sampled blood TCRbeta repertoires from subjects exposed to, actively infected with, or recovered from COVID-19. The sample metadata nearly always contained a de-identified subject ID, COVID-19 status, age in years and sex. Where available, HLA class I and class II types were taken from metadata supplied by the sample provider and were not determined by assay-based typing. Samples came from the ongoing ImmuneRACE study (first 160 participants) plus 1,254 subjects from 6 global collaborators.

Turning to this clone: Which antigen it targets is not known. No clone much larger than this one lies a single base away; base qualities are absent.

Sequences SNHLY (CDR1) and FYNNEI (CDR2) are obtained from the germline V gene. The CDR3 covers 13 residues, taking in both the cysteine and the phenylalanine. Only CDR3 DNA remains: 39 bases, in frame from the first base. The junction carries 8 bases between V and J, which are trimmed by 4 bases and 4 bases respectively. The collaborating institutions used their own protocols to collect whole blood in K2EDTA tubes. For TCRbeta analysis, collaborators shipped samples as frozen whole blood, isolated PBMCs, or DNA extracted from either of those sample types. TCRbeta CDR3 regions were amplified from genomic DNA using the immunoSEQ Assay, a bias-controlled multiplex PCR. The study's own analysis went as follows. Within the assay, amplification of reference gene primers was used to estimate how many nucleated cells each sample contained. Sequence reads were collapsed and filtered to measure the absolute abundance of every unique TCRbeta CDR3 rearrangement. For each sample, productive Simpson clonality was calculated by taking the square root of Simpson's diversity index across productive rearrangements. TCRdb mirrors the immuneACCESS table, restricted to in-frame sequences. Some clones are absent from its copies; in checked studies, under half trace to an unresolved V gene, and the reason for the others is unknown. That table gives V, J and clone size, and the DNA gave D and trimming. For this sample there are over 25,000 clones; 84% appear just once. The top ten clones comprise 8.5% to 10% of the sample.

Broader findings and caveats from the paper: The amount of clinical and demographic metadata varied by source and participant and was provided uncurated.

Sequenced: peripheral blood. This TCR was sampled from a man of 80 years or more with active COVID-19. The chain joins TRBV2 to TRBJ1-3; TRBD1 is a possible D gene, resting on 6 matching bases. The CDR3 in this case is CASSGTAGNTIYF. The bases are TGTGCCAGCAGTGGGACAGCCGGAAACACCATATATTTT.